Below are 27 T cell receptor beta chains sequenced from a single sample in a study of PD-L1 blockade in urothelial cancer. Sequenced by immunoSEQ multiplex PCR; TCRdb stores in-frame clones only, minus some. The data hold about 21,000 clones, with 90% observed a single time. The sample consisted of PBMCs, taken around atezolizumab (anti-PD-L1) treatment. Every receptor here comes from an older woman with urothelial cancer.

The gene calls are TRBV20-1 and TRBJ1-2; the match to TRBD1 covers 9 bases. The germline gives CDR1 DFQATT, CDR2 SNEGSKA (reference sequence). The V and J ends lost 5 bases and 7 bases, in that order; junction bases with no gene match: 2. The CDR3 runs to 11 residues. CDR3 sequence reads: CSAQTGGGYTF. In DNA, the CDR3 is TGCAGTGCTCAGACAGGGGGTGGCTACACCTTC.

The gene calls are TRBV7-2 and TRBJ2-7; TRBD2 matches at 15 bases. The CDR3 sequence is 15 residues long. The V and J ends lost 4 bases and 6 bases, in that order; junction bases with no gene match: 4. Germline CDR1 is SGHTA and CDR2 is FQGNSA. The CDR3 loop reads CASSSWTSGRGEQYF. CDR3 DNA: TGTGCCAGCAGCTCCTGGACTAGCGGGAGGGGCGAGCAGTACTTC.

J is TRBJ1-1 and V is TRBV5-1; D is unclear. Per the germline V gene, CDR1 is SGHRS and CDR2 is YFSETQ. Trimming took off 0 bases at V and 4 bases at J, with 16 bases between the two ends. This CDR3 comprises 16 residues. Here the CDR3 DNA reads TGCGCCAGCAGCTTGGATCTACTCGATGCGGGCACTGAAGCTTTCTTT. The encoded protein is CASSLDLLDAGTEAFF. Full variable domain (outside the CDR3, taken from reference TRBV5-1 and TRBJ1-1): KAGVTQTPRYLIKTRGQQVTLSCSPISGHRSVSWYQQTPGQGLQFLFEYFSETQRNKGNFPGRFSGRQFSNSRSEMNVSTLELGDSALYLCASSLDLLDAGTEAFFGQGTRLTVV.

The chain links TRBV10-2 to TRBJ1-5; 7 bases map to TRBD1. With 0 bases clipped from V and 7 bases from J, the junction kept 6 bases outside the gene matches. Germline loops: CDR1 WSHSY, CDR2 SAAADI. The CDR3 totals 15 residues. This chain's CDR3 is CASSESTGPAQPQHF. CDR3 DNA sequence: TGCGCCAGCAGTGAGTCGACAGGGCCGGCGCAGCCCCAGCATTTT.

This chain joins TRBV19 and TRBJ2-4; 9 bases map to TRBD1. Per germline, CDR1 LNHDA and CDR2 SQIVND (reference sequence). The CDR3 runs to 14 residues. V gave up 6 bases and J gave up 3 bases; unmatched junction bases: 3. DNA of the CDR3: TGTGCCAGTAGGGACAGGGGTGACAAAAACATTCAGTACTTC. It codes for CASRDRGDKNIQYF.

This rearrangement joins TRBV29-1 to TRBJ1-4, with 8 bases aligning to TRBD1. The CDR3 runs 10 residues. V shed 7 bases and J 11 bases; nucleotides not matched to a gene: 3. Germline assignment: CDR1 SQVTM and CDR2 ANQGSEA. CDR3 sequence: CSAGTGKLFF. The CDR3, as DNA: TGCAGCGCCGGGACAGGCAAACTGTTTTTT. The full variable domain, its missing parts supplied by reference TRBV29-1 and TRBJ1-4, is SAVISQKPSRDICQRGTSLTIQCQVDSQVTMMFWYRQQPGQSLTLIATANQGSEATYESGFVIDKFPISRPNLTFSTLTVSNMSPEDSSIYLCSAGTGKLFFGSGTQLSVL.

The chain recombines TRBV28 with TRBJ2-6; D unresolved. Looked up from germline, CDR1 is MDHEN and CDR2 is SYDVKM. V was clipped by 5 bases and J by 2 bases, with 19 bases between them. This CDR3 comprises 18 residues. This CDR3 reads CASSKYYMAVAGANVLTF. The CDR3 nucleotides read TGTGCCAGCAGTAAATACTATATGGCTGTGGCTGGGGCCAACGTCCTGACTTTC.

Only one count was recorded for this clone. The chain couples TRBV5-4 to TRBJ2-1, with D tentatively TRBD2 (5 bases). Trimming removed 0 bases from V and 5 bases from J, with 12 bases in between. Germline CDR1 SGHNT, CDR2 YYREEE (reference sequence). The CDR3 runs to 15 residues. The CDR3 nucleotides are TGTGCCAGCAGCTTGGCGGGGAGCGGTAACAATGAGCAGTTCTTC. The encoded protein is CASSLAGSGNNEQFF. Complete variable domain (other parts from reference TRBV5-4 and TRBJ2-1): ETGVTQSPTHLIKTRGQQVTLRCSSQSGHNTVSWYQQALGQGPQFIFQYYREEENGRGNFPPRFSGLQFPNYSSELNVNALELDDSALYLCASSLAGSGNNEQFFGPGTRLTVL.

This clone was found once. The chain has TRBV2 and TRBJ2-5; 9 bases match TRBD1. V was pared by 6 bases and J by 4 bases, with 12 bases of the junction left unmatched. Per germline, CDR1 SNHLY and CDR2 FYNNEI. CDR3 length: 16 residues. The CDR3 reads CASRPPRDREGETQYF. As DNA, the CDR3 is TGTGCCAGCAGACCGCCCCGGGACAGGGAGGGAGAGACCCAGTACTTC.

The chain combines TRBV7-2 with TRBJ2-7; the match to TRBD1 covers 8 bases. Germline CDR1 and CDR2: SGHTA and FQGNSA. CDR3 length: 14 amino acids. J gave up 6 bases and V 1 base, and 5 bases lay outside the gene matches. The CDR3 DNA reads as TGTGCCAGCAGCTTAGGGCGACAGGGGCTCGAGCAGTACTTC. Its protein is CASSLGRQGLEQYF.

The table lists this clone with a few counts. The genes are TRBV9 and TRBJ1-2, with a possible D match to TRBD1 (6 bases). Germline lookup yields CDR1 SGDLS and CDR2 YYNGEE. Trimming shortened V by 4 bases and J by 4 bases, and 17 bases separated the two germline ends. The CDR3 has 15 amino acids. CDR3 residues: CASSLQGTGGYGYTF. In DNA, the CDR3 is TGTGCCAGCAGCTTACAGGGTACGGGAGGCTATGGCTACACCTTC.

This clone was picked up one time. V is TRBV11-2 and J is TRBJ1-5, with D possibly being TRBD1 (6 bases). The CDR3 spans 13 residues. Germline-derived CDR1 and CDR2 are SGHAT and FQNNGV. V lost 2 bases to trimming and J lost 6 bases, with 8 bases between them. CDR3 nucleotides: TGTGCCAGCAGCTTAACAGGGACTCAGCCCCAGCATTTT. This sequence encodes CASSLTGTQPQHF.

This rearrangement joins TRBV11-2 to TRBJ1-3, with D tentatively TRBD1 (6 bases). Germline-derived CDR1 and CDR2 are SGHAT and FQNNGV. There are 16 residues in the CDR3. V was cut by 5 bases and J by 0 bases, with 14 bases left in between. DNA of the CDR3: TGTGCCAGCAGCGTTTTATCAGGGGACTCTGGAAACACCATATATTTT. This translates into CASSVLSGDSGNTIYF. Drawing the rest from reference TRBV11-2 and TRBJ1-3, the complete variable domain is EAGVAQSPRYKIIEKRQSVAFWCNPISGHATLYWYQQILGQGPKLLIQFQNNGVVDDSQLPKDRFSAERLKGVDSTLKIQPAKLEDSAVYLCASSVLSGDSGNTIYFGEGSWLTVV.

V gene TRBV6-1 combines with J gene TRBJ2-2, with 8 bases lining up with TRBD1. Germline V gene lookup returns CDR1 MNHNS and CDR2 SASEGT. V lost 6 bases to trimming and J lost 4 bases; unmatched junction nucleotides: 1. The CDR3 has 13 residues. The chain's CDR3 is CASRDRVTGELFF. The CDR3 DNA follows: TGTGCCAGCAGGGACAGGGTCACCGGGGAGCTGTTTTTT.

The chain is built from TRBV5-1 and TRBJ2-3, with TRBD2 identical over 8 bases. The CDR3 covers 13 residues. V lost 7 bases and J lost 2; bases outside the gene matches: 3. Germline-derived CDR1 and CDR2 are SGHRS and YFSETQ. The CDR3 sequence: CASVGRATDTQYF. In DNA, the CDR3 is TGCGCCAGCGTCGGGAGGGCCACAGATACGCAGTATTTT.

Only one count was recorded for this clone. The chain uses TRBV4-2 and TRBJ2-5; D is possibly TRBD1 (5 bases). Trimming shortened V by 1 base and J by 4 bases, and 13 bases separated the two germline ends. CDR3 size: 15 residues. Per the germline V gene, CDR1 is LGHNA and CDR2 is YNFKEQ. The CDR3 loop reads CASSQVEGARETQYF. The CDR3 DNA follows: TGTGCCAGCAGCCAAGTCGAAGGGGCACGAGAGACCCAGTACTTC.

The rearrangement uses TRBV6-6 and TRBJ2-5, with D possibly TRBD1 on 7 matching bases. CDR1 is MNHNY and CDR2 is SVGAGI in the germline V gene (reference sequence). Trimming cost V 7 bases and J 2 bases, with 20 bases left between them. The CDR3 has 16 residues. CDR3: CASTPLRQGGQETQYF. The CDR3 DNA is TGTGCCAGCACCCCGTTGAGGCAGGGGGGTCAAGAGACCCAGTACTTC.

The chain joins TRBV18 to TRBJ2-7; a weak D match, TRBD2 (6 bases). The CDR3 has 15 residues. V was shortened by 0 bases and J by 5 bases, with 14 bases between the two germline ends. Germline CDR1 is KGHSH and CDR2 is LQKENI. The chain's CDR3 is CASSPPGAGPNEQYF. In DNA, the CDR3 is TGTGCCAGCTCACCACCTGGGGCGGGACCGAACGAGCAGTACTTC.

The chain links TRBV5-1 to TRBJ1-4; 7 bases fit TRBD1. The CDR3 consists of 15 residues. Germline loops: CDR1 SGHRS, CDR2 YFSETQ. With 4 bases clipped from V and 0 bases from J, the junction kept 3 bases outside the gene matches. The CDR3 protein is CASSATGATNEKLFF. As DNA, the CDR3 is TGCGCCAGCAGCGCTACAGGGGCAACTAATGAAAAACTGTTTTTT.

This chain links TRBV6-1 with TRBJ1-2, with TRBD1 matching over 8 bases. Germline CDR1 MNHNS, CDR2 SASEGT. This CDR3 has 13 residues. Unmatched junction bases numbered 7, after V lost 7 bases and J lost 6 bases. The CDR3 spells CASTVGTGNGYTF. CDR3 DNA sequence: TGTGCCAGCACGGTCGGGACAGGCAATGGCTACACCTTC.

This sequence joins TRBV28 and TRBJ2-7, with 8 positions matching TRBD1. With V trimmed by 4 bases and J by 0 bases, 2 bases remained unmatched. The CDR3 has 14 amino acids. The germline V gene has CDR1 MDHEN and CDR2 SYDVKM. The DNA for the CDR3 is TGTGCCAGCAGTTCAACAGGGGGCTCCTACGAGCAGTACTTC. It codes for CASSSTGGSYEQYF.

The rearrangement links TRBV28 to TRBJ2-7; a possible D gene is TRBD2 (5 bases). In germline, CDR1 is MDHEN, CDR2 SYDVKM. V lost 6 bases and J 2 bases, leaving 20 bases between the germline ends. CDR3 length equals 16 residues. The CDR3 coding sequence is TGTGCCAGCAGCCCAGAAGGACTGGGAAGGACCTACGAGCAGTACTTC. Amino acids: CASSPEGLGRTYEQYF.

The J gene is TRBJ2-6, the V gene TRBV11-2, with unresolved D. CDR1 is SGHAT, CDR2 FQNNGV, per germline. V lost 5 bases and J lost 1, with 6 bases in between. There are 14 residues in the CDR3. DNA for the CDR3: TGTGCCAGCAGCGCGTTATCTGGGGCCAACGTCCTGACTTTC. It translates to CASSALSGANVLTF.

The rearrangement joins TRBV28 to TRBJ2-7; D gene unclear. CDR3 length equals 14 residues. V was trimmed by 5 bases and J by 4 bases, leaving 15 bases between them. CDR1 and CDR2 from the germline V gene are MDHEN and SYDVKM. The CDR3 is CASSPAPAWYEQYF. The CDR3 DNA sequence: TGTGCCAGCAGTCCCGCCCCCGCGTGGTACGAGCAGTACTTC.

The rearrangement joins TRBV5-1 to TRBJ2-4; the D gene is possibly TRBD1 (6 bases). Germline-derived CDR1 and CDR2 are SGHRS and YFSETQ. Trimming stripped 4 bases from V and 9 bases from J, with 23 bases between. CDR3 length equals 16 residues. DNA for the CDR3: TGCGCCAGCAGCACGTACTACAGGGATGCGGCGGGCATTCAGTACTTC. Translating gives CASSTYYRDAAGIQYF.

This chain uses TRBV9 with TRBJ2-7, with TRBD2 identical over 8 bases. The V segment lost 5 bases and the J segment 5 bases; nucleotides outside the gene matches: 9. CDR3 length: 14 amino acids. CDR1 and CDR2 from the germline V gene are SGDLS and YYNGEE. DNA for the CDR3: TGTGCCAGCAGTAATTCCGGGAGGGGAGACGAGCAGTACTTC. It encodes CASSNSGRGDEQYF.

The DNA of the CDR3 is TGTGCCAGCAGCCGCCTAGCCCGCTCCTACAATGAGCAGTTCTTC. Its translation is CASSRLARSYNEQFF. This chain links TRBV7-3 with TRBJ2-1; perhaps TRBD2 as D (5 bases). This CDR3 is 15 amino acids long. CDR1 SGHTA and CDR2 FQGTGA come from the germline V gene. V lost 5 bases and J lost 0, with 11 bases in between.